These T cell receptor beta chains were read from a single sample in a study of early T cells in non-severe SARS-CoV-2 infection. From the 5' RACE reads, TCRdb called clonotypes with MiXCR, one entry per CDR3 protein. The sample lists 40,000 to 60,000 distinct CDR3 sequences, 3.5% to 4.5% seen once, with around 6% in the top ten. The sequenced sample consisted of whole blood. The receptors were gathered from an adult who was a healthcare worker with PCR-confirmed SARS-CoV-2 infection or an uninfected control (not recorded which). CDR3s include the opening cysteine and the closing phenylalanine or tryptophan. D genes are given only for firm matches. The listing skips clone size in some rows; elsewhere it reads once, few, many or a size class.

TRBV29-1	TRBD1	TRBJ2-7	medium-sized	TGCAGCGTTGAAGATCCGACAGGGGGCCCCTACGAGCAGTACTTC	CSVEDPTGGPYEQYF
TRBV30	TRBD1	TRBJ1-5	many	TGTGCCTGGAGCGCCACAGGGGGTAGCAATCAGCCCCAGCATTTT	CAWSATGGSNQPQHF
TRBV29-1	TRBD1	TRBJ2-7	many	TGCAGCGTTCAGGACAGGGACGAGCAGTACTTC	CSVQDRDEQYF
TRBV7-3	TRBD1	TRBJ1-1	few	TGTGCCAGCAGCTCTCGACAGGGTCGGCTGAACACTGAAGCTTTCTTT	CASSSRQGRLNTEAFF
TRBV12-3/TRBV12-4	TRBD1	TRBJ2-1	-	TGTGCCAGCAGTTTTAAGACAGGGGTTGGGGTAGATGAGCAGTTCTTC	CASSFKTGVGVDEQFF
TRBV20-1	-	TRBJ2-7	-	TGCAGTGCTAGGACCCCGTTAACCCACGAGCAGTACTTC	CSARTPLTHEQYF
TRBV7-2	TRBD1	TRBJ1-6	few	TGTGCCAGCAGCTCAGGACAGGGCAACAATTCACCCCTCCACTTT	CASSSGQGNNSPLHF
TRBV7-8	-	TRBJ2-2	-	TGTGCCAGCAGCCGCGTCCGGGGAGGCATCGGGGAGCTGTTTTTT	CASSRVRGGIGELFF
TRBV7-9	TRBD2	TRBJ2-4	many	TGTGCCAGCAGCGGAAACGAGCGGACTAGCGGGGCCAAAAACATTCAGTACTTC	CASSGNERTSGAKNIQYF
TRBV2	TRBD1	TRBJ1-1	many	TGTGCGACAGGGGGTCTACGCACTAGGGCTTTCTTT	CATGGLRTRAFF
TRBV20-1	-	TRBJ1-1	many	TGCAGTGCTAGAGATCTGATAGGAGGGGGAAAACCCGAAGCTTTCTTT	CSARDLIGGGKPEAFF
TRBV7-9	-	TRBJ1-1	many	TGTGCCAGCAGCTTAGGCGGCGGGTCCACTGAAGCTTTCTTT	CASSLGGGSTEAFF
TRBV25-1	-	TRBJ2-6	many	TGTGCCAGCAGGGAGGCCAACGTCCTGACTTTC	CASREANVLTF
TRBV7-2	TRBD1	TRBJ1-2	few	TGTGCCAGCAGCTCATATTCCTCACAGGGGGAAGATGGCTACACCTTC	CASSSYSSQGEDGYTF
TRBV7-2	-	TRBJ1-2	few	TGTGCCAGCAGCTTAGAAAACGGACGGCTGAACTATGGCTACACCTTC	CASSLENGRLNYGYTF
TRBV7-3	TRBD1	TRBJ2-6	-	TGTGCCAGCAGCTCCATCCCGGGACAGGGGATTTCTGGGGCCAACGTCCTGACTTTC	CASSSIPGQGISGANVLTF
TRBV29-1	-	TRBJ2-7	many	TGCAGCGTTGAAGGGCAGGGAGGTAACGAGCAGTACTTC	CSVEGQGGNEQYF
TRBV24-1	-	TRBJ2-3	many	TGTGCCACCAGTGCGTGGACTAGCACAGATACGCAGTATTTT	CATSAWTSTDTQYF
TRBV20-1	TRBD1	TRBJ1-1	many	TGCAGTGCTCCCGACAGGGGGCGGGAGACTGAAGCTTTCTTT	CSAPDRGRETEAFF
TRBV4-3	TRBD1	TRBJ2-7	many	TGCGCCAGCAGCCAACGTATTGGGACAGGGTTCTTCTACGAGCAGTACTTC	CASSQRIGTGFFYEQYF
TRBV19	-	TRBJ1-5	many	TGTGCCAGTACCCCAGGGAAAACTCAGCCCCAGCATTTT	CASTPGKTQPQHF
TRBV2	TRBD2	TRBJ2-1	many	TGTGCCAGCAGTGTCGGTCTAGCGGGGTTTAATGAGCAGTTCTTC	CASSVGLAGFNEQFF
TRBV2	TRBD1	TRBJ1-1	many	TGTGCCAGCAGCGAGACAGGGCGTAGAACTGAAGCTTTCTTT	CASSETGRRTEAFF
TRBV2	-	TRBJ2-5	many	TGTGCCAGCAGTGGAGACACACAAGAGACCCAGTACTTC	CASSGDTQETQYF
TRBV2	TRBD2	TRBJ2-7	many	TGTGCCAGCAGTGGGGTTAGCGGGGGGGCCGACGAGCAGTACTTC	CASSGVSGGADEQYF
TRBV6-2/TRBV6-3	-	TRBJ1-1	many	TGTGCCAGCAGGTACACGAACACTGAAGCTTTCTTT	CASRYTNTEAFF
TRBV3-1	-	TRBJ2-5	-	TGTGCCAGCAGCCGACCGGGACAAGAAGAGACCCAGTACTTC	CASSRPGQEETQYF
TRBV20-1	-	TRBJ2-3	-	TGCAGTGCCTCCCAGGGGGGTTTAGCAGATACGCAGTATTTT	CSASQGGLADTQYF
TRBV29-1	-	TRBJ2-2	many	TGCAGCGTTGAAGACCTAGGAACGACGAAGGAGCTGTTTTTT	CSVEDLGTTKELFF
TRBV20-1	-	TRBJ2-7	many	TGCAGTGCGGCAGGAAGCCTGGACCCCTACGAGCAGTACTTC	CSAAGSLDPYEQYF
TRBV5-1	-	TRBJ2-7	many	TGCGCCAGCAGCTTGGCTCTGGGCGGGGCCGACGAAGACTACGAGCAGTACTTC	CASSLALGGADEDYEQYF